Listed below are T cell receptor beta chains from one sample, sequenced in a study of human T cells and chemical hapten exposure. TCRdb redid the calling of the RACE reads with MiXCR, one entry per CDR3 protein. This table has 95,000 or so distinct CDR3 sequences, 11% appearing once. The input for sequencing was whole blood, taken in connection with sensitization to the hapten diphenylcyclopropenone (DPC). All receptors derive from a woman aged 40-49 years with alopecia areata. Some clones in this sample may be carry-over from other donors' samples. Both conserved end residues are trimmed from each CDR3. A D gene is named only where the DNA matches it firmly.

v_call	cdr3_length	d_call	cdr3_aa
TRBV7-2	13	NA	ASSPDGAGKGTQY
TRBV4-2	14	NA	ASSRESAGLDYEQY
TRBV11-2	12	NA	ASSSTPGDYEQY
TRBV20-1	13	TRBD1	SAGRPGQGDTEAF
TRBV19	8	NA	ATRGGELH
TRBV10-3	14	NA	AISPSNRAENTEAF
TRBV20-1	13	TRBD2	SASPLAGGPETQY
TRBV2	11	NA	ASCQDRGTEAF
TRBV24-1	9	TRBD1	ATSEGTGVY
TRBV3-1	13	NA	ASSQEAGTTDTQY
TRBV21-1	17	NA	ASSSQSRDRFSSYNEQF
TRBV5-6	16	TRBD1	ASSLETLPGQGKFGYT
TRBV20-1	11	NA	SANTGPPGELF
TRBV30	14	NA	AWTSTPARIRNGYT
TRBV6-5	13	TRBD1	ASSTRGDSNQPQH
TRBV10-3	10	NA	AITPSTDTQY
TRBV6-2/TRBV6-3	13	NA	ASSLGDPNTGELF
TRBV6-1	13	NA	ASSTWRGPTGELF
TRBV7-2	15	TRBD2	ASSGEVLAGGYNEQF
TRBV5-5	12	NA	ASSLEPENTEAF
TRBV6-2/TRBV6-3	12	TRBD1	ASSYSDRGPEQF
TRBV6-5	12	TRBD1	ASGDSSNTGELF
TRBV27	14	NA	ASTPPGLRGGGEQF
TRBV6-2/TRBV6-3	13	NA	ASSYVRTYQETQY
TRBV29-1	10	NA	SVAPGKNEQF
TRBV19	11	NA	ASSMLGVYEQY
TRBV5-5	11	NA	ASSLGQSYEQY
TRBV11-2	14	TRBD2	ASSLMAGGPFDTQY
TRBV10-3	13	NA	AISEEGMVNSPLH
TRBV5-4	10	NA	ASGSSSGGYT
TRBV7-2	11	NA	ASSLNQRETQY
TRBV10-3	12	TRBD1	AIRGSGQGNEQY
TRBV11-2	16	TRBD1	ASSLGAQGGSGANVLT
TRBV20-1	11	TRBD1	SAQSTGVETQY
TRBV6-1	11	NA	ASRVSLNQPQH
TRBV28	13	NA	ASSFSGERRQPQH
TRBV21-1	13	NA	ASSPTWTGVKNCF
TRBV28	13	NA	ASTSSGRLAYEQY
TRBV11-1	15	NA	ASSLRPPGNWAHEAF
TRBV20-1	11	TRBD2	SAKREGQETQY
TRBV18	12	NA	ASSPPGGRTEAF